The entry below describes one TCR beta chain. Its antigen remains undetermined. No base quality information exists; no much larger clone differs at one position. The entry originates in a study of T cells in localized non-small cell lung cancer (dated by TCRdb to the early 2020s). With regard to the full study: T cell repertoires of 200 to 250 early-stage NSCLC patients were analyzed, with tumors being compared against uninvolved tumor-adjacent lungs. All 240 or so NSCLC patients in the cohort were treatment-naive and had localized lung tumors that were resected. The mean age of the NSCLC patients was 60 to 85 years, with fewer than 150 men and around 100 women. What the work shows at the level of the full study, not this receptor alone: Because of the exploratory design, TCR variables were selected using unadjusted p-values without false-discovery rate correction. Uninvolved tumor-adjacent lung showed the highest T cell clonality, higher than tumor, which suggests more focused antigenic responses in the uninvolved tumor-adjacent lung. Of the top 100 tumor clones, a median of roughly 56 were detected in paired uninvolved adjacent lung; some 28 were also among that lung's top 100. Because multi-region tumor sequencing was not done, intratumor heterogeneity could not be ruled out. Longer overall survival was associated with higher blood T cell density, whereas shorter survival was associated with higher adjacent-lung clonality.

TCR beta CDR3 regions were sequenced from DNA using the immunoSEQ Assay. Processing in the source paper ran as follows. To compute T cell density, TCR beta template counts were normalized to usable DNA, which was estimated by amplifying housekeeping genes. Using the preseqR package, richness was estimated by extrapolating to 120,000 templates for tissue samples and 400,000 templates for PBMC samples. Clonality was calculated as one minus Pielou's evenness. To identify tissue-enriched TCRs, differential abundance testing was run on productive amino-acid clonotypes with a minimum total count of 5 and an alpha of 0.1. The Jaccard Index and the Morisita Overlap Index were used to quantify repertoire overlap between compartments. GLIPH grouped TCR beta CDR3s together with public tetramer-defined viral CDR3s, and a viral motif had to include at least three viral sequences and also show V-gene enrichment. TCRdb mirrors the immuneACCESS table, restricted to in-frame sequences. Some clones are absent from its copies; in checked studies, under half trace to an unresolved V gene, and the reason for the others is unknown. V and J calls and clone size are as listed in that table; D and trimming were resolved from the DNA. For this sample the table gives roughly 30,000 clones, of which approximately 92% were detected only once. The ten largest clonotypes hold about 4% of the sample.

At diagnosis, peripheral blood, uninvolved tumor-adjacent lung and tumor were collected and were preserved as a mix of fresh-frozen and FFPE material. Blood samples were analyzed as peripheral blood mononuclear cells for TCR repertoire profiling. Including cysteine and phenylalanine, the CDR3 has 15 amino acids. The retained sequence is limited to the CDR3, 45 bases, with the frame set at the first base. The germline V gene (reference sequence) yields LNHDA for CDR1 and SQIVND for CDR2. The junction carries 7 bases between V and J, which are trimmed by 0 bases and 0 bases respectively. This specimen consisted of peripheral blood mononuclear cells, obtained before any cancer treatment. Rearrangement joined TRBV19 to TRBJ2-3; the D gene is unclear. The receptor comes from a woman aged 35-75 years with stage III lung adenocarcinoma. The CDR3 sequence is CASSIDWMSTDTQYF. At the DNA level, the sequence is TGTGCCAGTAGTATAGACTGGATGAGCACAGATACGCAGTATTTT.